This T cell receptor (beta chain) was recovered during a study of blood T cell repertoires in COVID-19. This clone appeared once. Profiled with immunoSEQ multiplex PCR; TCRdb holds only in-frame clones, not every one. The sample records 200,000 to 250,000 clones, 88% being singletons. V shed 4 bases and J shed 1 base, with 15 bases lying between them. This CDR3 has 16 residues. CDR1 is SGDLS and CDR2 is YYNGEE in the germline V gene. What was sequenced was peripheral blood. V gene TRBV9 combines with J gene TRBJ1-5, with D perhaps TRBD1 (5 bases). The clonotype originates from a young man with active or convalescent COVID-19. The CDR3 loop is CASSPGVGASNQPQHF. CDR3 DNA sequence: TGTGCCAGCAGCCCGGGGGTAGGGGCGAGCAATCAGCCCCAGCATTTT.